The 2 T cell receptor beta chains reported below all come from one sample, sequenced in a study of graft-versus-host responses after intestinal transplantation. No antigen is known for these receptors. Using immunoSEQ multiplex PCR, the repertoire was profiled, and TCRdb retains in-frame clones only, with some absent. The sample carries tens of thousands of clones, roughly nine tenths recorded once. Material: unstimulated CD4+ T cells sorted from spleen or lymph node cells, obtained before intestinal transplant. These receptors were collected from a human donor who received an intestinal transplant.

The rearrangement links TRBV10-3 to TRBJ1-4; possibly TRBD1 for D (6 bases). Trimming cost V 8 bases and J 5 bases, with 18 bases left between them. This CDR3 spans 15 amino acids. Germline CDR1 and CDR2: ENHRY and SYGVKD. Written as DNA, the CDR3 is TGTGCCATCTTACCTACGGCAGGGGCGAATGAAAAACTGTTTTTT. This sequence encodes CAILPTAGANEKLFF.

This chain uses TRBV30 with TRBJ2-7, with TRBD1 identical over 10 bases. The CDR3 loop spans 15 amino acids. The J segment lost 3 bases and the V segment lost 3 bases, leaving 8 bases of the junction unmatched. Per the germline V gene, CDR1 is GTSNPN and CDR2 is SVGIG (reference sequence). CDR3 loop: CAWSSYRDRGYEQYF. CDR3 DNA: TGTGCCTGGAGCTCCTACCGGGACAGGGGCTACGAGCAGTACTTC.